The clone carrying this T cell receptor (beta chain) was detected a few times. As yet, its antigen is unknown. The sample comes from a study of post-analysis software for immune sequencing data. Study-wide context: The cohort encompassed relapsing-remitting, secondary progressive and progressive-relapsing multiple sclerosis disease courses.

Germline V gene lookup returns CDR1 MNHEY and CDR2 SVGAGI. CDR3 length: 13 residues. Trimming took off 5 bases at V and 6 bases at J, with 12 bases between the two ends. General study points: In patients, roughly 5 TRBV segments were more frequent than in controls, with TRBV5-6, TRBV5-1 and TRBV20-1 among them. Normalized Chao1 diversity was significantly lower in multiple sclerosis patients than in controls. Same-batch preparations were strongly co-clustered by F measure.

Prepared libraries of TCR beta cDNA carried unique molecular identifiers. A few hundred thousand cDNA molecules came from 1 to 10 million T cells. One entry per CDR3 protein results from TCRdb running MiXCR on the PCR reads. Seen here are a few hundred thousand distinct CDR3 sequences, approximately 33% observed once, and the top ten hold 13%. The sequence derives from a girl between 5 and 17 years old with multiple sclerosis. This sequence joins TRBV6-5 and TRBJ2-3, with D unresolved. Sequencing was carried out using blood. In nucleotides, the CDR3 is TGTGCCAGCAGTGCTGTCCCTTGGGATACGCAGTATTTT. Translated: CASSAVPWDTQYF.